This TCR beta chain was found in a study of OX40 agonist ivuxolimab in advanced cancers. On the study more broadly: Averaging approximately 60 years in age, with a range of roughly 23 to 80, the cohort was more than 75% male.

V trimming: 4 bases; J trimming: 8 bases; junction bases outside the gene matches: 14. Germline values: CDR1 LGHNA, CDR2 YSLEER. CDR3 size: 18 residues. TCRdb's copy holds only in-frame clones and misses some; the assay was immunoSEQ multiplex PCR. The sample contains about 40,000 clones, around nine tenths of which appear only once. Sequenced here: CD4+ or CD8+ T cells sorted from blood, sampled in a trial of the OX40 agonist ivuxolimab. The source is an adult with an advanced solid tumor such as melanoma, head and neck, liver or kidney cancer. This chain uses TRBV4-3 with TRBJ2-1, with 13 bases matching TRBD2. CDR3 in amino acids: CASSPGLAGTRSGDEQFF. CDR3 sequence (DNA): TGCGCCAGCAGCCCGGGACTAGCGGGGACCCGCTCGGGCGATGAGCAGTTCTTC.